The rows below give T cell receptor beta chains drawn from one sample of a study of blood T cell repertoires in COVID-19. Clones were read by immunoSEQ multiplex PCR, and TCRdb kept only the in-frame ones, dropping some. The sample gives 5,500 to 7,500 clones, 88% of which show up once; 22% is in the top ten. The sample consisted of peripheral blood. The receptor source for this set is a human donor in a cohort sampled during active COVID-19. CDR3s leave out the opening cysteine and the closing phenylalanine or tryptophan.

j_call v_call cdr3_length cdr3_aa
TRBJ1-1 TRBV4-3 11 ASSQDRNTEAF
TRBJ2-6 TRBV18 16 ASSPGTARGTGANVLT
TRBJ2-5 TRBV5-8 11 ASSSDRGQTQY
TRBJ2-5 TRBV4-1 13 ASSLRTGAQETQY
TRBJ2-1 TRBV6-6 13 ASSPARQGANEQF
TRBJ2-2 TRBV10-2 12 ASSVRGGTGELF
TRBJ2-7 TRBV18 11 ASSPAGVNEQY
TRBJ1-3 TRBV19 13 ASSPTGEAGNTIY
TRBJ2-5 TRBV5-1 12 ASSFYAGRKTQY
TRBJ2-7 TRBV2 12 ASRAGTSGGALY
TRBJ2-5 TRBV2 12 ASSGFGREETQY
TRBJ1-2 TRBV3-1/TRBV3-2 11 ASRGTQGYGYT
TRBJ2-3 TRBV9 14 ASSVAASGVTDTQY
TRBJ2-2 TRBV3-1/TRBV3-2 13 ASSPGLLGTGELF
TRBJ2-7 TRBV2 14 ASSDVGGGRSYEQY
TRBJ2-5 TRBV2 12 ASSAGLLLETQY
TRBJ2-7 TRBV18 12 ASSPTAESYEQY
TRBJ2-7 TRBV5-4 13 ASSLQGIGSYEQY